A single sample gave rise to the 30 T cell receptor beta chains below, sequenced in a study of human T cells and chemical hapten exposure (dated by TCRdb to 2020 to 2023). Libraries were constructed by RACE. Sequencing was carried out with a NextSeq 500. Through fastp at Q25 and MiXCR, TCRdb rebuilt clones from the public reads, retaining in-frame beta chains. Every CDR3 protein is listed once, alongside the most common genes and DNA of its rows. Present in this sample are about 80,000 distinct CDR3 sequences, roughly 15% of which were seen just once. More than 3.5% of the sample goes to the ten largest clones. Interpreted using the paper, the time point label stands for: pre-sensitization, week 0. What the treatment or condition label conveys for this sample: therapeutic diphenylcyclopropenone sensitization with weekly scalp DPC. The specimen was whole blood, collected in connection with sensitization to the hapten diphenylcyclopropenone (DPC). All receptors come from a woman between 45 and 65 years old with alopecia areata. Some clones in this sample may be carry-over from other donors' samples.

This clonotype has more than one count but fewer than ten. This chain links TRBV30 with TRBJ2-1; TRBD1 matches 8 bases. V lost 1 base, J lost 10 bases, and 6 bases stayed unmatched. The CDR3 spans 13 residues. The V gene's germline CDR1 is GTSNPN and CDR2 SVGIG (reference sequence). The CDR3 DNA follows: TGTGCCTGGAGTGGACAGGGGATAGGCGAGCAGTTCTTC. The encoded protein is CAWSGQGIGEQFF.

The chain has TRBV27 and TRBJ1-2; weak D call: TRBD1 (6 bases). V dropped 5 bases and J dropped 7 bases, with 17 bases sitting between them. CDR3 length equals 14 residues. Germline CDR1 and CDR2: MNHEY and SMNVEV (reference sequence). For the CDR3, the DNA is TGTGCCAGCAGTCCCCAGGGGTATGCTAGTGGCTACACCTTC. Translating gives CASSPQGYASGYTF.

V is TRBV3-1 and J is TRBJ1-5; D uncertain. The germline V gene encodes CDR1 LGHDT and CDR2 YNNKEL (reference sequence). The CDR3 is 12 amino acids. Trimming pared 2 bases from V and 7 bases from J, leaving 6 bases between. The CDR3 DNA follows: TGTGCCAGCAGCCAATTAGGGCAGCCCCAGCATTTT. Translation: CASSQLGQPQHF.

The chain uses TRBV29-1 and TRBJ2-7; 9 bases are a match to TRBD1. CDR1 is SQVTM, CDR2 ANQGSEA, per germline. V trimming: 6 bases; J trimming: 4 bases; junction bases outside the gene matches: 7. This CDR3 has 13 amino acids. This CDR3 is CSVQTGGGYEQYF. The CDR3 DNA reads TGCAGCGTCCAGACAGGGGGAGGATACGAGCAGTACTTC.

There are many counts of this clonotype. The gene calls are TRBV29-1 and TRBJ2-1, with D possibly TRBD2 on 6 matching bases. The CDR3 contains 13 residues. Per germline, CDR1 SQVTM and CDR2 ANQGSEA. Trimming took off 7 bases at V and 5 bases at J, with 15 bases between the two ends. CDR3 sequence (DNA): TGCAGCGCTTGGAACGGGAGAAACAATGAGCAGTTCTTC. Translation: CSAWNGRNNEQFF.

This clonotype was seen a handful of times. The chain couples TRBV10-1 to TRBJ1-1, with 7 positions matching TRBD1. CDR1 is WNHNN and CDR2 is SYGVQD in the germline V gene (reference sequence). CDR3 size: 14 residues. Trimming cost V 6 bases and J 1 base; bases outside gene matches: 5. The DNA of the CDR3 is TGCGCCAGCAGGGGGGACAGCTCGAACACTGAAGCTTTCTTT. This gives the protein CASRGDSSNTEAFF.

The V and J genes are TRBV29-1 and TRBJ1-4, with a tentative D call TRBD1 (5 bases). V was shortened by 2 bases and J by 14 bases, with 12 bases between the two germline ends. Germline V gives CDR1 SQVTM, CDR2 ANQGSEA. The CDR3 covers 11 residues. The CDR3 coding sequence is TGCAGCGTTGAAACGGGGGAAAGGCTGTTTTTT. It codes for CSVETGERLFF.

The V gene is TRBV20-1, the J gene TRBJ1-1; 7 nucleotides agree with TRBD1. Germline CDR1 reads DFQATT; CDR2 reads SNEGSKA (reference sequence). This CDR3 comprises 15 residues. V was clipped by 0 bases and J by 5 bases; unmatched bases: 9. This chain's CDR3 is CSARDLQQGRTEAFF. CDR3 sequence (DNA): TGCAGTGCTAGAGATCTCCAACAGGGGAGGACTGAAGCTTTCTTT.

This CDR3 is CASSEALLAGGGGTDTQYF. The CDR3 nucleotides read TGTGCCAGCAGTGAAGCGCTTCTAGCGGGAGGGGGGGGCACAGATACGCAGTATTTT. This sequence joins TRBV2 and TRBJ2-3; 12 bases align to TRBD2. The germline V gene encodes CDR1 SNHLY and CDR2 FYNNEI. V was pared by 0 bases and J by 1 base, with 8 bases of the junction left unmatched. The CDR3 runs 19 residues.

J is TRBJ2-7 and V is TRBV4-3; 7 nucleotides agree with TRBD2. CDR1 is LGHNA and CDR2 is YSLEER in the germline V gene. V lost 6 bases and J lost 0; bases outside the gene matches: 5. The CDR3 length is 14 residues. DNA of the CDR3: TGCGCCAGCAGTAGGGAGGGAAACTCCTACGAGCAGTACTTC. The encoded protein is CASSREGNSYEQYF.

This clonotype was seen a few times. The rearrangement uses TRBV12-3 or TRBV12-4 and TRBJ2-3, with no clear D. V was shortened by 1 base and J by 9 bases, with 5 bases between the two germline ends. The CDR3 sequence is 11 residues long. The CDR3 loop is CASSLGTTQYF. The CDR3 nucleotides are TGTGCCAGCAGTTTAGGAACAACGCAGTATTTT.

The chain joins TRBV7-6 to TRBJ2-1; D gene ambiguous. Trimming took off 1 base at V and 7 bases at J, with 23 bases between the two ends. The CDR3 totals 18 residues. CDR1 is SGHVS, CDR2 FNYEAQ, per germline. CDR3 DNA: TGTGCCAGCAGCTTAGTGCCTGGTAGGTTGTCAGTGGGGAATGAGCAGTTCTTC. It is translated as CASSLVPGRLSVGNEQFF.

This clonotype was detected a few times. The gene calls are TRBV4-1 and TRBJ2-3; 15 bases match TRBD2. V lost 1 base, J lost 5 bases, and 7 bases stayed unmatched. The CDR3 length is 18 residues. The germline V gene encodes CDR1 MGHRA and CDR2 YSYEKL. CDR3 sequence: CASSQAERGLAGGDTQYF. The CDR3 nucleotides are TGCGCCAGCAGCCAAGCGGAAAGGGGACTAGCGGGAGGAGATACGCAGTATTTT.

J is TRBJ2-5 and V is TRBV6-1; 7 positions match TRBD1. This CDR3 spans 15 amino acids. The ends lost 2 bases at V and 2 bases at J; junction bases unmatched: 5. Germline CDR1 MNHNS, CDR2 SASEGT. The CDR3 region is CASSENRGQQETQYF. The DNA of the CDR3 is TGTGCCAGCAGTGAAAACAGGGGTCAACAAGAGACCCAGTACTTC.

In this sample, this clonotype turned up a few times. V usage is TRBV5-1 and J usage is TRBJ1-1, with a tentative D call TRBD1 (5 bases). Between the trimmed V and J ends, which lost 4 bases and 6 bases, there was a span of 16 bases. This CDR3 contains 14 residues. From germline, CDR1 is SGHRS and CDR2 YFSETQ. CDR3 protein: CASSALQGGPEAFF. The CDR3, as DNA: TGCGCCAGCAGCGCCCTGCAGGGAGGGCCTGAAGCTTTCTTT.

This chain joins TRBV7-9 and TRBJ2-5, with D possibly matching TRBD1 (5 bases). Trimming cost V 5 bases and J 2 bases, with 12 bases left between them. The CDR3 runs 14 residues. Germline V gene data show CDR1 as SEHNR and CDR2 as FQNEAQ (reference sequence). CDR3 residues: CASSLGAVQETQYF. For the CDR3, the DNA is TGTGCCAGCAGCCTAGGGGCAGTTCAAGAGACCCAGTACTTC.

In this sample, this clonotype turned up a few times. The chain is built from TRBV5-6 and TRBJ2-1; D unresolved. Germline assignment: CDR1 SGHDT and CDR2 YYEEEE. Deletions cut 2 bases from V and 5 bases from J, with 5 bases between. The CDR3 runs to 12 residues. CDR3 in amino acids: CASSFSDNEQFF. DNA of the CDR3: TGTGCCAGCAGCTTCTCGGACAATGAGCAGTTCTTC.

V and J are TRBV29-1 and TRBJ2-4, with 7 bases fitting TRBD1. CDR1 and CDR2 (germline): SQVTM, ANQGSEA. CDR3 length equals 14 residues. With V trimmed by 7 bases and J by 0 bases, 6 bases remained unmatched. This CDR3 is CSAETGRAKNIQYF. The CDR3 nucleotides are TGCAGCGCGGAGACAGGGAGAGCCAAAAACATTCAGTACTTC.

This clonotype appeared a few times. V is TRBV7-9 and J is TRBJ1-3; tentative D call: TRBD1 (6 bases). Germline V gives CDR1 SEHNR, CDR2 FQNEAQ (reference sequence). The CDR3 runs to 13 residues. The germline V and J ends were trimmed by 5 bases and 8 bases, with 13 bases remaining between them. CDR3 region: CASSPRGPDTIYF. The CDR3 region has the DNA TGTGCCAGCAGCCCCAGGGGACCTGACACCATATATTTT.

This clonotype was observed a few times. The chain couples TRBV29-1 to TRBJ1-1; possibly TRBD1 for D (5 bases). Looked up from germline, CDR1 is SQVTM and CDR2 is ANQGSEA. V gave up 0 bases and J gave up 9 bases, with 17 bases separating them. The CDR3 is made up of 14 amino acids. The CDR3, as DNA: TGCAGCGTTGAAGAGCGAGGGGCCCTAAGGCAAGCTTTCTTT. This encodes CSVEERGALRQAFF.

This clonotype has more than one count but fewer than ten. J is TRBJ2-7 and V is TRBV6-6; D is unresolved. The CDR3 loop spans 14 amino acids. Trimming cost V 0 bases and J 4 bases, with 10 bases left between them. CDR1 is MNHNY and CDR2 is SVGAGI in the germline V gene (reference sequence). CDR3: CASSYSPGSYEQYF. In DNA form, the CDR3 reads TGTGCCAGCAGTTACTCTCCAGGCAGTTACGAGCAGTACTTC.

At least ten counts were recorded for this clonotype. The rearrangement joins TRBV29-1 to TRBJ1-2; D call uncertain. Trimming pared 4 bases from V and 3 bases from J, leaving 9 bases between. Germline V gene sequence: CDR1 SQVTM, CDR2 ANQGSEA. The CDR3 spans 12 residues. The CDR3 spells CSVGARDYGYTF. The CDR3 region has the DNA TGCAGCGTTGGGGCACGAGACTATGGCTACACCTTC.

This clonotype came up a few times. The chain couples TRBV6-5 to TRBJ1-2, with 9 bases matching TRBD1. V dropped 5 bases and J dropped 10; count of bases not matched to a gene: 5. CDR3 length equals 12 residues. Per germline, CDR1 MNHEY and CDR2 SVGAGI. CDR3 DNA sequence: TGTGCCAGCAGTAAGGACAGGGGAATCTACACCTTC. Residues: CASSKDRGIYTF.

This clonotype was recorded many times. The chain uses TRBV6-2 or TRBV6-3 and TRBJ1-5; D possibly corresponds to TRBD1 (6 bases). CDR3 size: 15 residues. Between the trimmed V and J ends, which lost 2 bases and 3 bases, there was a span of 11 bases. Germline lookup yields CDR1 MNHEY and CDR2 SVGEGT. In DNA form, the CDR3 reads TGTGCCAGCAGTTACATCCGGGACACCAATCAGCCCCAGCATTTT. It yields the protein CASSYIRDTNQPQHF.

This clonotype was counted ten times or more. The chain joins TRBV29-1 to TRBJ2-5; the match to TRBD1 covers 7 bases. Germline assignment: CDR1 SQVTM and CDR2 ANQGSEA. The CDR3 consists of 14 residues. The ends lost 0 bases at V and 2 bases at J; junction bases unmatched: 3. This chain's CDR3 is CSVEEWTGQETQYF. CDR3 bases: TGCAGCGTTGAAGAGTGGACAGGACAAGAGACCCAGTACTTC.

The chain employs TRBV6-2 or TRBV6-3 and TRBJ2-1; 10 nucleotides align to TRBD2. This CDR3 region has 15 residues. Looked up from germline, CDR1 is MNHEY and CDR2 is SVGEGT. Trimming took 9 bases from V and 7 from J; bases not matched to a gene: 12. The CDR3 bases are TGTGCCAGTCGGATAGCGGGAGGACTGTGGAATGAGCAGTTCTTC. Encoded protein: CASRIAGGLWNEQFF.

Ten or more counts support this clonotype. The genes are TRBV29-1 and TRBJ1-4, with D unclear. The CDR3 spans 15 residues. Trimming stripped 4 bases from V and 0 bases from J, with 12 bases between. The germline CDR1 and CDR2 sequences are SQVTM and ANQGSEA. CDR3 sequence reads: CSVGVPGATNEKLFF. CDR3 coding DNA: TGCAGCGTTGGAGTGCCAGGTGCAACTAATGAAAAACTGTTTTTT.

Only a few counts were recorded for this clonotype. The chain combines TRBV7-8 with TRBJ2-7; either TRBD1 or TRBD2 may supply D (5 bases each). Looked up from germline, CDR1 is SGHVS and CDR2 is FQNEAQ. Trimming took off 2 bases at V and 5 bases at J, with 16 bases between the two ends. This CDR3 spans 15 amino acids. In DNA form, the CDR3 reads TGTGCCAGCAGCTTATTCAAGGGGCCGGGGAACGAGCAGTACTTC. Protein sequence: CASSLFKGPGNEQYF. Filled out from reference TRBV7-8 and TRBJ2-7, the complete variable domain reads GAGVSQSPRYKVAKRGQDVALRCDPISGHVSLFWYQQALGQGPEFLTYFQNEAQLDKSGLPSDRFFAERPEGSVSTLKIQRTQQEDSAVYLCASSLFKGPGNEQYFGPGTRLTVT.

The chain couples TRBV18 to TRBJ1-1, with D unclear. The germline V gene has CDR1 KGHSH and CDR2 LQKENI. The CDR3 is made up of 17 amino acids. The V gene lost 0 bases and the J gene lost 0 bases, with 14 bases spanning the gap. The CDR3 reads CASSPPRRNGMNTEAFF. The CDR3, as DNA: TGTGCCAGCTCACCACCACGGCGTAATGGAATGAACACTGAAGCTTTCTTT.

This clonotype occurred a few times. The V and J genes are TRBV11-2 and TRBJ2-3; D uncertain. Germline V gene lookup returns CDR1 SGHAT and CDR2 FQNNGV. The V gene lost 5 bases and the J gene lost 3 bases, with 9 bases spanning the gap. This CDR3 contains 13 residues. The CDR3 DNA reads TGTGCCAGCAGCCCCCATTTGACAGATACGCAGTATTTT. Its protein product is CASSPHLTDTQYF.